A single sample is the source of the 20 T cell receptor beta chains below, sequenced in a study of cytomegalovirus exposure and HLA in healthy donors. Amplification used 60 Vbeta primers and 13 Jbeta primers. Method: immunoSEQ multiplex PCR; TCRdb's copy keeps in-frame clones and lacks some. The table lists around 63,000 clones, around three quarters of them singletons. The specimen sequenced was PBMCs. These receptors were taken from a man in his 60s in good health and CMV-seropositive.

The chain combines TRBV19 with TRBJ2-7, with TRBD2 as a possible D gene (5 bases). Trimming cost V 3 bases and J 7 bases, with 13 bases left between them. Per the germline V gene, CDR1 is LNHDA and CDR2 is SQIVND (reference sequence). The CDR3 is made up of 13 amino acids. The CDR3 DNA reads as TGTGCCAGTAGTATTGAGGGTACGGGAGAGCAGTACTTC. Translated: CASSIEGTGEQYF.

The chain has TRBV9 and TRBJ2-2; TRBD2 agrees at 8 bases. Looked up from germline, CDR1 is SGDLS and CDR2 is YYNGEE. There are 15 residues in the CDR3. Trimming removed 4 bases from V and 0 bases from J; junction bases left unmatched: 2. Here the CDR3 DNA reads TGTGCCAGCAGCCTAGCGGGTGCGAACACCGGGGAGCTGTTTTTT. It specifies CASSLAGANTGELFF.

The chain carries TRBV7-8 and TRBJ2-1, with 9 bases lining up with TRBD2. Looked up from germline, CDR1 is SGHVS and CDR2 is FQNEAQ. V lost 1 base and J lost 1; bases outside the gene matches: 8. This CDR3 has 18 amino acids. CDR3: CASSLEASGDGSYNEQFF. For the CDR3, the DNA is TGTGCCAGCAGCTTAGAGGCTAGCGGGGACGGTTCCTACAATGAGCAGTTCTTC.

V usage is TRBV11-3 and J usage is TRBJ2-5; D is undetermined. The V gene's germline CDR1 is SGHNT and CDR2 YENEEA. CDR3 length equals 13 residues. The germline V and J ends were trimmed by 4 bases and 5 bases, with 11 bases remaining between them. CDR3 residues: CASSSPNGETQYF. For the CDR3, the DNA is TGTGCCAGCAGCTCCCCGAACGGGGAGACCCAGTACTTC.

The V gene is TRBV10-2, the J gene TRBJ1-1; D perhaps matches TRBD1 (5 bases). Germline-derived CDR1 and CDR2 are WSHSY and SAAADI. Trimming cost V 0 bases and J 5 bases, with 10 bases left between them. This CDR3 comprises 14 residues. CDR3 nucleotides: TGCGCCAGCAGTGAGTCTAGGGGCTGGACTGAAGCTTTCTTT. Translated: CASSESRGWTEAFF.

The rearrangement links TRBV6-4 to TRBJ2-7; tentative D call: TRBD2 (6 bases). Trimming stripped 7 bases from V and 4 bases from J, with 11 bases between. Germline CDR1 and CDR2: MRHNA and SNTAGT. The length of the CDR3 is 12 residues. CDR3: CASTEGLYEQYF. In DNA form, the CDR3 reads TGTGCCAGCACGGAGGGCCTGTACGAGCAGTACTTC.

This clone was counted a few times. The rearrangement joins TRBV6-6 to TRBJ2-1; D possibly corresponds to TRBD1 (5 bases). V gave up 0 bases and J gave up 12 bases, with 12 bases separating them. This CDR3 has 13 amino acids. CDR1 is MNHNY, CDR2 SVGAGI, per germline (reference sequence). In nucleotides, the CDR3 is TGTGCCAGCAGTTACTCGAGTAGTCAGGGGCAGTTCTTC. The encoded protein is CASSYSSSQGQFF.

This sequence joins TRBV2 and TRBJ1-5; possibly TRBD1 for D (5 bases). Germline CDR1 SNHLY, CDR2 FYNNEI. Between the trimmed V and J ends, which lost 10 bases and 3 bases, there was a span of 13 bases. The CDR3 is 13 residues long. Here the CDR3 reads CATTGGVNQPQHF. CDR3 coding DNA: TGTGCCACCACCGGGGGGGTCAATCAGCCCCAGCATTTT.

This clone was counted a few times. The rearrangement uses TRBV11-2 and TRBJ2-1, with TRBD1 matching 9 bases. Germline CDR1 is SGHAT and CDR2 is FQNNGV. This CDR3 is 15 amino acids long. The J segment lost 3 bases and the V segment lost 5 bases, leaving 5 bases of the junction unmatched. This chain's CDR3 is CASSGRTGDYNEQFF. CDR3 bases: TGTGCCAGCAGCGGACGGACAGGGGACTACAATGAGCAGTTCTTC.

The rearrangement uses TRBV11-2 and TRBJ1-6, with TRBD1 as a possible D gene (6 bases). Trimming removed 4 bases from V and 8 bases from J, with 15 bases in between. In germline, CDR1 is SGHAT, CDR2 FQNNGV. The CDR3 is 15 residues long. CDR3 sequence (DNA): TGTGCCAGCAGCTCCTTGACAGGCCTTGATTCACCCCTCCACTTT. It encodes CASSSLTGLDSPLHF.

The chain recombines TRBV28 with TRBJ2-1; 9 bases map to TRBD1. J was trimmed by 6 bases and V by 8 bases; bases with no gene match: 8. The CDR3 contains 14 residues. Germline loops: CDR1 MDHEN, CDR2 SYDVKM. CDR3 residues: CASGVQGAFNEQFF. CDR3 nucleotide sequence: TGTGCCAGCGGAGTACAGGGGGCGTTCAATGAGCAGTTCTTC.

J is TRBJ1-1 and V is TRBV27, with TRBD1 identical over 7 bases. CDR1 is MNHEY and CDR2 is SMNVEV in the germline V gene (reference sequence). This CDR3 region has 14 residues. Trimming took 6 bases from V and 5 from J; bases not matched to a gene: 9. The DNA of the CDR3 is TGTGCCAGCAGGCCTCAGGGGGGATGGACTGAAGCTTTCTTT. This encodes CASRPQGGWTEAFF.

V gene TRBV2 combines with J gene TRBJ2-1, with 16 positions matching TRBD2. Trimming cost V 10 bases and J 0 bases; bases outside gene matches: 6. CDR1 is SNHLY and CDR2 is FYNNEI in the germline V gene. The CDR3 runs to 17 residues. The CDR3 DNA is TGTGCCACTCTGGGACTAGCGGGAGGGCTCTCCTACAATGAGCAGTTCTTC. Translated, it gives CATLGLAGGLSYNEQFF.

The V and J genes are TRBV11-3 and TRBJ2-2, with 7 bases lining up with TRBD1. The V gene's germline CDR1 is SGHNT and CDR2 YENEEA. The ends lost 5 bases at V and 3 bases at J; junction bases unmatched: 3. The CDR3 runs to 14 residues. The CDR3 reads CASSLDRDTGELFF. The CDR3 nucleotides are TGTGCCAGCAGCCTTGACAGGGACACCGGGGAGCTGTTTTTT.

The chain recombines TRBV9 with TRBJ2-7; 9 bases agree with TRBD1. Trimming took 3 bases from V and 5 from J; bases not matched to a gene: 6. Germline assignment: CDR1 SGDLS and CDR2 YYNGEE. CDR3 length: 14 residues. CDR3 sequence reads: CASSAPGQGDEQYF. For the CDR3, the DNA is TGTGCCAGCAGCGCTCCGGGACAGGGTGACGAGCAGTACTTC.

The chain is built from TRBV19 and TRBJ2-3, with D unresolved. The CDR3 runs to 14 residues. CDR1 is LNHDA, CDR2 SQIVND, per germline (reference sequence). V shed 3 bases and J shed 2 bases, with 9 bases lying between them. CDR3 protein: CASSMSVFTDTQYF. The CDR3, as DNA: TGTGCCAGTAGTATGTCGGTTTTCACAGATACGCAGTATTTT.

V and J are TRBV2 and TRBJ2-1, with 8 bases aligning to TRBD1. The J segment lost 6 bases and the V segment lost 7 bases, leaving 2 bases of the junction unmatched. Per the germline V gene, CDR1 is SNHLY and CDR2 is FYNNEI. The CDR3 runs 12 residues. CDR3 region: CASTGQANEQFF. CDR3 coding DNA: TGTGCCAGCACGGGACAGGCCAATGAGCAGTTCTTC.

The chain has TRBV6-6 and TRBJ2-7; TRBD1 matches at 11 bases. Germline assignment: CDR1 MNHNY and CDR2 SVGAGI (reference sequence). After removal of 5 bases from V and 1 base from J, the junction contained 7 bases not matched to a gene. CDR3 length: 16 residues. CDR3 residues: CASSAPDRGRSYEQYF. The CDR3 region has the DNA TGTGCCAGCAGTGCCCCGGACAGGGGGCGATCCTACGAGCAGTACTTC.

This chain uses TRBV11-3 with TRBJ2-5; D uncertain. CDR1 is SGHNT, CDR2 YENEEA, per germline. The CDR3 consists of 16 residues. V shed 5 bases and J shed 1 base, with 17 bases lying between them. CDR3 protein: CASSRVGQPPQETQYF. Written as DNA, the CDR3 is TGTGCCAGCAGCCGCGTTGGGCAGCCTCCCCAAGAGACCCAGTACTTC.

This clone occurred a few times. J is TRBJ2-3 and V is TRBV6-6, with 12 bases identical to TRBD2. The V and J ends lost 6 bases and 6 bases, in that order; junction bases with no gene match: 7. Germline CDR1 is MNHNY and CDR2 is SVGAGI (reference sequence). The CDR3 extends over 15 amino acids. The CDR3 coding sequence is TGTGCCAGCAGAGCTAGCGGGGGGGCGAGGGATACGCAGTATTTT. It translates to CASRASGGARDTQYF.